This TCR beta chain was identified in a study of memory CD4+ T cells and cytomegalovirus serostatus. On the study more broadly: Of the healthy Belgian adults, 9 or 10 were CMV seropositive and more than 20 seronegative. General study findings and limits: Suggested: most of the CMV-linked TCR signature lies in CD4+ memory cells.

Authors' processing steps: Out-of-frame sequences were removed, leaving around 2,000,000 distinct TCRbeta sequences. TCRdb's table, derived via immunoSEQ multiplex PCR, lists solely in-frame clones and lacks some. Clonal size and the V and J genes are those of that table, whereas D and trimming came from the DNA. The sample carries approximately 60,000 clones, about 68% recorded once. The sort gate was single viable CD3+CD4+CD8-CD45RO+ cells for memory CD4+ T cells. CMV serostatus came from serum IgG against pp150, pp28, p38, p52. Regarding this clone: What it binds is not known.

Germline V CDR1 and CDR2: MDHEN, SYDVKM. V was cut by 8 bases and J by 6 bases, with 12 bases left in between. The CDR3 length is 12 residues. Sequencing used memory CD4+ T cells from blood. The chain uses TRBV28 and TRBJ2-3, with D possibly being TRBD2 (5 bases). This receptor was identified in an adult in good health and CMV-seropositive. The CDR3 DNA sequence: TGTGCCAGCGGGAGAGTGCGTGATACGCAGTATTTT. Translation: CASGRVRDTQYF.